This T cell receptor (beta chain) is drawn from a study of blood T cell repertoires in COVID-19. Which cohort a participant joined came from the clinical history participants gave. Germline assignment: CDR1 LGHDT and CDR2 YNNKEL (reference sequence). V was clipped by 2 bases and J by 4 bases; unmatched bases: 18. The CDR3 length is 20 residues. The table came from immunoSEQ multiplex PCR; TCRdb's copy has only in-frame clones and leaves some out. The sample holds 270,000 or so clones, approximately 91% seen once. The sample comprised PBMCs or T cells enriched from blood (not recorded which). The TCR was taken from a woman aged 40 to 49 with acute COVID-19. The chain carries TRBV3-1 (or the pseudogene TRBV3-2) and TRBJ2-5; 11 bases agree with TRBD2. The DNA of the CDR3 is TGTGCCAGCAGCCAACCCACAGGGGGCCTAGCGGGAGGATACGGAGAGACCCAGTACTTC. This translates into CASSQPTGGLAGGYGETQYF.